This entry describes one T cell receptor beta chain. Its antigen is not identified. V lost 3 bases to trimming and J lost 5 bases, with 8 bases between them. The CDR3 extends over 13 amino acids. The germline gives CDR1 MNHNS, CDR2 SASEGT. Sequenced by immunoSEQ multiplex PCR; TCRdb stores in-frame clones only, minus some. The table has about 100,000 clones, about 90% seen once; the top ten hold over 0.75%. These data come from a study of graft-versus-host responses after intestinal transplantation. Study at large: Multivisceral, liver-intestinal, or isolated intestinal transplants were received by the recipients.

Study-wide findings and caveats: Some GvH clones appeared in ileal mucosa or blood before recipient bone marrow. Subjects displaying graft-donor T cell macrochimerism possessed elevated graft-versus-host to host-versus-graft clonal ratios inside allografts. With peak circulating GvH clone levels came an association with early post-transplant HvG declines.

This specimen consisted of unstimulated CD4+ T cells sorted from spleen or lymph node cells, obtained before transplant. This TCR derives from a human donor who was the organ donor for an intestinal transplant. V usage is TRBV6-1 and J usage is TRBJ1-5; D not resolved. The CDR3 DNA follows: TGTGCCAGCAGTGAGCAGCGACATCAGCCCCAGCATTTT. This sequence encodes CASSEQRHQPQHF.